These 21 T cell receptor beta chains came from one sample sequenced in a study of CD8+CD57+ T cells in acquired aplastic anemia. Sequenced patients had shown CD8+CD57+ cell expansion by flow cytometry. Using genomic DNA as the template, TCR beta VDJ and CDR3 profiling was carried out. TCRdb independently ran MiXCR on the reads; one entry per CDR3 protein. There are about 190,000 distinct CDR3 sequences in the sample; nearly 50% occur only once, and around 9.7% lies in the top ten. The sequenced sample was sorted CD4+, CD8+, or CD8+CD57+ T cells (not recorded which) from PBMCs. The receptor source for this set is a human donor with aplastic anemia.

This rearrangement joins TRBV6-1 to TRBJ2-7; 7 bases line up with TRBD2. V dropped 6 bases and J dropped 9; count of bases not matched to a gene: 5. Germline V gene data show CDR1 as MNHNS and CDR2 as SASEGT. The CDR3 spans 11 residues. CDR3 in DNA: TGTGCCAGCAGGGAGGGGAGGGGGCAGTACTTC. Residues: CASREGRGQYF.

In this sample, this clonotype turned up many times. This sequence joins TRBV24-1 and TRBJ2-1; D may correspond to TRBD1 or TRBD2 (5 bases each). CDR3 length equals 14 residues. Trimming cost V 6 bases and J 0 bases, with 8 bases left between them. The germline CDR1 and CDR2 sequences are KGHDR and SFDVKD. The CDR3 DNA follows: TGTGCCACCAGTCATGGGGGCTCCTACAATGAGCAGTTCTTC. Amino acids: CATSHGGSYNEQFF.

This clonotype was seen more than once but under ten times. The CDR3 DNA sequence: TGTGCCAGCAGTCCTGACAGGGGAAGAGAACAGCCCCAGCATTTT. This sequence encodes CASSPDRGREQPQHF. This chain joins TRBV12-3 or TRBV12-4 and TRBJ1-5; 8 bases align to TRBD1. The CDR3 runs to 15 residues. J was trimmed by 7 bases and V by 5 bases; bases with no gene match: 10.

V and J are TRBV29-1 and TRBJ2-7; unclear D gene. CDR3 size: 14 residues. V lost 1 base and J 4 bases, leaving 14 bases between the germline ends. Germline CDR1 is SQVTM and CDR2 is ANQGSEA. The CDR3 reads CSVEGLGGAYEQYF. DNA of the CDR3: TGCAGCGTTGAAGGGTTGGGCGGTGCGTACGAGCAGTACTTC.

Of note for this clonotype: A single base separates this from a much larger clone, so it may be a read error. Since no conserved phenylalanine or tryptophan closes the CDR3, a read error is the likely cause. The chain carries TRBV6-1 and TRBJ2-7; 7 nucleotides match TRBD1. CDR1 is MNHNS and CDR2 is SASEGT in the germline V gene. Germline trimming cut 5 bases from V and 0 bases from J; bases unmatched to any gene: 7. This CDR3 is 15 amino acids long. This CDR3 reads CASSRDRVYSYEQYL. In DNA, the CDR3 is TGTGCCAGCAGTCGAGACAGGGTATACTCCTACGAGCAGTACCTC.

This clonotype has a count of ten or more. The V gene is TRBV15, the J gene TRBJ2-5; TRBD2 might be the D (5 bases). The V end lost 0 bases, the J end lost 5 bases, and 13 bases lay between the germline ends. This CDR3 has 15 amino acids. Germline values: CDR1 LNHNV, CDR2 YYDKDF (reference sequence). The CDR3 spells CATSRDLASRETQYF. The CDR3, as DNA: TGTGCCACCAGCAGAGATCTGGCTAGCAGGGAGACCCAGTACTTC.

This clonotype was seen a few times. This chain connects TRBV24-1 to TRBJ2-5; possible D gene TRBD1, 6 bases. This CDR3 has 15 residues. V lost 1 base and J 2 bases, leaving 10 bases between the germline ends. CDR1 and CDR2 (germline): KGHDR, SFDVKD. The CDR3 nucleotides are TGTGCCACCAGTGATTTCGTCACAGGGCAAGAGACCCAGTACTTC. It codes for CATSDFVTGQETQYF.

This clonotype occurred many times. The chain combines TRBV25-1 with TRBJ2-1; the D gene could be TRBD1 or TRBD2 (5 bases each). Trimming removed 4 bases at V and 8 bases at J, with 18 bases between. The germline V gene has CDR1 MGHDK and CDR2 SYGVNS. The CDR3 extends over 15 amino acids. Here the CDR3 DNA reads TGTGCCAGCAGTGCATCCGGGACGCCTGGAGATGAGCAGTTCTTC. It encodes CASSASGTPGDEQFF.

Regarding this clonotype: This could be a read error, since a much larger clone is one nucleotide away. The rearrangement joins TRBV7-2 to TRBJ2-4, with D maybe TRBD1 (5 bases). Germline values: CDR1 SGHTA, CDR2 FQGNSA. V was clipped by 4 bases and J by 4 bases, with 8 bases between them. The CDR3 is 13 residues long. CDR3 DNA sequence: TGTGCCAGCAGCTACGACAGTAAAAACATTCAGTACTTC. Translation: CASSYDSKNIQYF.

This sequence joins TRBV12-3 or TRBV12-4 and TRBJ2-5; tentatively, D is TRBD2 (6 bases). V was pared by 3 bases and J by 5 bases, with 10 bases between. The CDR3 is 13 residues long. CDR3 in DNA: TGTGCCAGCAGTTTTGCGGGGCTGGAGACCCAGTACTTC. Protein product: CASSFAGLETQYF.

About this clonotype: A read error may account for a junction end that differs from germline. This rearrangement joins TRBV7-9 to TRBJ2-7; TRBD1 is a possible D gene (5 bases). From germline, CDR1 is SEHNR and CDR2 FQNEAQ (reference sequence). The CDR3 runs 12 residues. The chain's CDR3 is CASSTGVYEQYF. CDR3 DNA: TGTGCCAGCAGCACAGGTGTGTACGAGCAGTATTTC.

This chain links TRBV5-1 with TRBJ1-1; D is unclear. Trimming removed 0 bases from V and 1 base from J, with 7 bases in between. The CDR3 runs to 14 residues. Germline CDR1 and CDR2: SGHRS and YFSETQ. The CDR3 DNA is TGCGCCAGCAGCTTGGGACACCAGAACACTGAAGCTTTCTTT. Translating it yields CASSLGHQNTEAFF.

This clonotype was detected once. The rearrangement joins TRBV6-5 to TRBJ1-1; weak D call: TRBD1 (6 bases). This CDR3 is 14 amino acids long. V lost 2 bases and J lost 1, with 8 bases in between. From germline, CDR1 is MNHEY and CDR2 SVGAGI. This chain's CDR3 is CASSYGGRNTEAFF. The CDR3, as DNA: TGTGCCAGCAGTTACGGGGGGCGGAACACTGAAGCTTTCTTT.

This clonotype was observed at least ten times. The rearrangement joins TRBV12-3 or TRBV12-4 to TRBJ1-4; tentatively, D is TRBD1 (5 bases). This CDR3 is 14 amino acids long. Trimming pared 2 bases from V and 8 bases from J, leaving 12 bases between. The CDR3 protein is CASSLRGEGEKLFF. The CDR3 nucleotides read TGTGCCAGCAGTTTACGGGGGGAAGGAGAAAAACTGTTTTTT.

This clonotype appeared a single time. Likely a read error: the CDR3 ends without its conserved phenylalanine or tryptophan. The genes are TRBV10-3 and TRBJ2-7; TRBD1 matches at 11 bases. The CDR3 sequence is 14 residues long. Germline CDR1 reads ENHRY; CDR2 reads SYGVKD. Unmatched junction bases numbered 12, after V lost 10 bases and J lost 7 bases. The CDR3 DNA is TGTGCCAGCTCACCGGGACAGGGGGGAGAGGAGCAGTACCTC. It encodes CASSPGQGGEEQYL.

This clonotype was recorded many times. The V gene is TRBV2, the J gene TRBJ2-2, with 9 bases that match TRBD2. V dropped 10 bases and J dropped 8; count of bases not matched to a gene: 11. Germline V gene lookup returns CDR1 SNHLY and CDR2 FYNNEI. This CDR3 is 14 amino acids long. The CDR3 protein is CATPGLAGPGELFF. The CDR3 coding sequence is TGTGCCACCCCGGGGCTAGCGGGGCCAGGGGAGCTGTTTTTT.

In its sample, this clonotype was seen once. The chain joins TRBV24-1 to TRBJ2-1; 16 positions match TRBD2. Germline CDR1 is KGHDR and CDR2 is SFDVKD. After removal of 12 bases from V and 3 bases from J, the junction contained 10 bases not matched to a gene. The CDR3 loop spans 17 amino acids. Written as DNA, the CDR3 is TGTGCCTCGGGACTAGCGGGAGGGACCCCTGACTACAATGAGCAGTTCTTC. As protein: CASGLAGGTPDYNEQFF.

This clonotype occurred many times. V is TRBV20-1 and J is TRBJ1-2; possible D gene TRBD1, 6 bases. V was clipped by 6 bases and J by 0 bases, with 11 bases between them. Germline V gene data show CDR1 as DFQATT and CDR2 as SNEGSKA (reference sequence). CDR3 length: 13 amino acids. Here the CDR3 reads CSATDRANYGYTF. DNA for the CDR3: TGCAGTGCGACGGACAGAGCTAACTATGGCTACACCTTC.

This clonotype has ten or more counts. This sequence joins TRBV20-1 and TRBJ2-1, with TRBD2 matching over 9 bases. CDR1 DFQATT and CDR2 SNEGSKA come from the germline V gene (reference sequence). The J segment lost 8 bases and the V segment lost 0 bases, leaving 5 bases of the junction unmatched. This CDR3 is 14 amino acids long. The CDR3, as DNA: TGCAGTGCTAGAGATCCTAGCGGGGCGGATGAGCAGTTCTTC. Its translation is CSARDPSGADEQFF.

This clonotype was counted at least ten times. CDR3 coding DNA: TGCAGTGCTAGAAACTTCGCAGGGGGCGCAGATGGCTACACCTTC. Translating it yields CSARNFAGGADGYTF. This rearrangement joins TRBV20-1 to TRBJ1-2; 8 nucleotides align to TRBD1. Losses at the gene ends were 2 bases for V and 6 bases for J; bases not matched to a gene: 11. Germline loops: CDR1 DFQATT, CDR2 SNEGSKA (reference sequence). The CDR3 consists of 15 residues.

This clonotype was counted at least ten times. The chain uses TRBV11-3 and TRBJ2-6, with D perhaps TRBD2 (5 bases). This CDR3 spans 17 amino acids. The germline V and J ends were trimmed by 3 bases and 2 bases, with 14 bases remaining between them. Looked up from germline, CDR1 is SGHNT and CDR2 is YENEEA. The CDR3 loop is CASSFRGRTAGANVLTF. CDR3 in DNA: TGTGCCAGCAGCTTTCGGGGTCGAACGGCTGGGGCCAACGTCCTGACTTTC. The full variable domain, its missing parts supplied by reference TRBV11-3 and TRBJ2-6, is EAGVVQSPRYKIIEKKQPVAFWCNPISGHNTLYWYLQNLGQGPELLIRYENEEAVDDSQLPKDRFSAERLKGVDSTLKIQPAELGDSAVYLCASSFRGRTAGANVLTFGAGSRLTVL.